This TCR beta chain derives from a study of beta chain features in type 1 diabetes. General study findings and limits: For patients and controls alike, PCR might favor shorter templates to the same degree.

Looked up from germline, CDR1 is SGHRS and CDR2 is YFSETQ. This CDR3 spans 18 amino acids. V was shortened by 3 bases and J by 1 base, with 20 bases between the two germline ends. As to this clone: Its antigen is undetermined.

The isolated RNA, all of it, was reverse transcribed, so expressed TCRB transcripts were what got sequenced. Sequenced by immunoSEQ multiplex PCR; TCRdb stores in-frame clones only, minus some. The data hold 970,000 or so clones, with roughly a sixth observed a single time. This sequence originates from a woman aged 18-29 years in good health. Sequencing was performed on naive CD4+ T cells from blood. V is TRBV5-1 and J is TRBJ2-1; possibly TRBD1 or TRBD2 for D (6 bases each). CDR3 sequence: CASSSAPEGGRSYNEQFF. CDR3 sequence (DNA): TGCGCCAGCAGCTCAGCACCAGAAGGGGGGAGATCCTACAATGAGCAGTTCTTC. The full variable domain, completed using reference TRBV5-1 and TRBJ2-1, is KAGVTQTPRYLIKTRGQQVTLSCSPISGHRSVSWYQQTPGQGLQFLFEYFSETQRNKGNFPGRFSGRQFSNSRSEMNVSTLELGDSALYLCASSSAPEGGRSYNEQFFGPGTRLTVL.